Below are 28 T cell receptor beta chains sequenced from a single sample in a study of T cell responses to AZD1222 COVID-19 vaccine. The assay was immunoSEQ multiplex PCR, and TCRdb's table has in-frame clones only and misses some. The sample contains over 150,000 clones, 88% of which appear only once. This sample comprised peripheral blood, obtained on day 0 of AZD1222 vaccination. The receptors were gathered from an adult in good health.

The chain employs TRBV5-1 and TRBJ2-3; D not certain. Trimming pared 4 bases from V and 0 bases from J, leaving 9 bases between. The CDR3 is made up of 14 amino acids. The germline V gene encodes CDR1 SGHRS and CDR2 YFSETQ. The CDR3 sequence is CASSPTVSTDTQYF. The CDR3 DNA reads TGCGCCAGCAGCCCGACGGTGAGCACAGATACGCAGTATTTT.

The rearrangement links TRBV19 to TRBJ1-3, with 11 bases that match TRBD1. The CDR3 contains 15 residues. The J segment lost 4 bases and the V segment lost 8 bases, leaving 7 bases of the junction unmatched. Germline V gives CDR1 LNHDA, CDR2 SQIVND (reference sequence). DNA of the CDR3: TGTGCCAGTCATGCCGGACAGGGGGCGGGAAACACCATATATTTT. Encoded protein: CASHAGQGAGNTIYF.

The V gene is TRBV18, the J gene TRBJ1-5; D gene uncertain. This CDR3 has 18 amino acids. CDR1 is KGHSH and CDR2 is LQKENI in the germline V gene. V was shortened by 6 bases and J by 0 bases, with 21 bases between the two germline ends. DNA of the CDR3: TGTGCCAGCTCGCTCGCCTCCACCGGGCCCCGTAGCAATCAGCCCCAGCATTTT. Translated, it gives CASSLASTGPRSNQPQHF.

Remarks on this clone: Within the sample, other DNA sequences also encode this same CDR3. V is TRBV12-3 or TRBV12-4 and J is TRBJ1-2; D remains unclear. Deletions cut 1 base from V and 4 bases from J, with 4 bases between. CDR3 size: 12 residues. CDR3 residues: CASSLGSYGYTF. CDR3 nucleotide sequence: TGTGCCAGCAGTTTAGGGAGCTATGGCTACACCTTC.

This clone was seen a single time. The genes are TRBV24-1 and TRBJ2-1; 7 positions agree with TRBD1. Unmatched junction bases numbered 8, after V lost 0 bases and J lost 7 bases. This CDR3 comprises 16 residues. Germline V lookup: CDR1 KGHDR, CDR2 SFDVKD. For the CDR3, the DNA is TGTGCCACCAGTGATTTGGACAGGGCCCTCGGGAATGAGCAGTTCTTC. Translation: CATSDLDRALGNEQFF.

This sequence joins TRBV27 and TRBJ2-5, with unresolved D. This CDR3 has 16 amino acids. Looked up from germline, CDR1 is MNHEY and CDR2 is SMNVEV (reference sequence). Deletions cut 7 bases from V and 2 bases from J, with 20 bases between. CDR3 bases: TGTGCCAGCACTCAACCACCTATCAGGCCACAAGAGACCCAGTACTTC. As protein: CASTQPPIRPQETQYF.

This clone was observed a few times. The chain has TRBV10-3 and TRBJ1-5; TRBD1 matches 11 bases. The germline V gene has CDR1 ENHRY and CDR2 SYGVKD. Trimming cost V 10 bases and J 5 bases; bases outside gene matches: 7. The CDR3 runs to 14 residues. The CDR3 region has the DNA TGTGCCACCGGACAGGGGGCAAGGGATCAGCCCCAGCATTTT. This gives the protein CATGQGARDQPQHF.

The chain is built from TRBV5-4 and TRBJ1-2; D is perhaps TRBD1 (6 bases). Germline CDR1 reads SGHNT; CDR2 reads YYREEE (reference sequence). The CDR3 covers 13 residues. Trimming pared 3 bases from V and 4 bases from J, leaving 10 bases between. CDR3 sequence reads: CASSSTGPYGYTF. As DNA, the CDR3 is TGTGCCAGCAGCTCGACAGGCCCCTATGGCTACACCTTC. The whole variable domain, filled in from reference TRBV5-4 and TRBJ1-2, reads ETGVTQSPTHLIKTRGQQVTLRCSSQSGHNTVSWYQQALGQGPQFIFQYYREEENGRGNFPPRFSGLQFPNYSSELNVNALELDDSALYLCASSSTGPYGYTFGSGTRLTVV.

V usage is TRBV2 and J usage is TRBJ1-2; no reliable D call. From germline, CDR1 is SNHLY and CDR2 FYNNEI. The CDR3 has 13 residues. Trimming took off 4 bases at V and 4 bases at J, with 10 bases between the two ends. CDR3 DNA sequence: TGTGCCAGCAGTGCCGACGGATCCTATGGCTACACCTTC. This encodes CASSADGSYGYTF.

V gene TRBV19 combines with J gene TRBJ2-6; no firm D call. The CDR3 consists of 16 residues. Trimming removed 7 bases at V and 1 base at J, with 14 bases between. The germline gives CDR1 LNHDA, CDR2 SQIVND (reference sequence). The CDR3 spells CASTHMVVSGANVLTF. The CDR3 DNA reads as TGTGCCAGTACCCATATGGTAGTTTCTGGGGCCAACGTCCTGACTTTC.

The DNA for the CDR3 is TGTGCCAGCAGCCCGTTTCTAGCGGGAGGGGGGTCTGAGCAGTACTTC. It specifies CASSPFLAGGGSEQYF. The rearrangement joins TRBV3-1 (or the pseudogene TRBV3-2) to TRBJ2-7; 12 bases line up with TRBD2. The V gene's germline CDR1 is LGHDT and CDR2 YNNKEL (reference sequence). The CDR3 has 16 amino acids. The V segment lost 4 bases and the J segment 7 bases; nucleotides outside the gene matches: 11.

This clone came up once. J is TRBJ2-7 and V is TRBV5-1; 9 positions match TRBD1. The trim removed 3 bases at V and 4 bases at J, leaving 5 bases unmatched. The CDR3 totals 14 residues. Germline V CDR1 and CDR2: SGHRS, YFSETQ. CDR3: CASSWRQGVYEQYF. CDR3 in DNA: TGCGCCAGCAGCTGGCGACAGGGGGTTTACGAGCAGTACTTC.

The V and J genes are TRBV29-1 and TRBJ2-4; D is unresolved. The ends were cut back, 7 bases at V and 6 bases at J, with 10 bases in the middle. Germline values: CDR1 SQVTM, CDR2 ANQGSEA. There are 11 residues in the CDR3. CDR3 amino acids: CSASRGNIQYF. As DNA, the CDR3 is TGCAGCGCTTCCCGCGGAAACATTCAGTACTTC.

This clone appeared a single time. The chain is built from TRBV7-8 and TRBJ2-5, with D perhaps matching TRBD1 (6 bases). Trimming shortened V by 4 bases and J by 3 bases, and 18 bases separated the two germline ends. The V gene's germline CDR1 is SGHVS and CDR2 FQNEAQ. The CDR3 runs to 16 residues. The CDR3 region is CASSSRSGTGKETQYF. CDR3 nucleotides: TGTGCCAGCAGCTCAAGATCCGGCACAGGGAAAGAGACCCAGTACTTC.

The gene calls are TRBV24-1 and TRBJ1-1; possibly TRBD1 for D (5 bases). V was pared by 4 bases and J by 8 bases, with 10 bases between. Germline CDR1 is KGHDR and CDR2 is SFDVKD. The CDR3 consists of 12 residues. The CDR3, as DNA: TGTGCCACCAGTGAGCGAAGGGGAGAAGCTTTCTTT. This sequence encodes CATSERRGEAFF.

The chain is built from TRBV5-1 and TRBJ1-6; no clear D. The length of the CDR3 is 15 residues. Germline V gives CDR1 SGHRS, CDR2 YFSETQ. Trimming took off 0 bases at V and 8 bases at J, with 12 bases between the two ends. CDR3 sequence (DNA): TGCGCCAGCAGCTTGGGGACGACCGGTGATTCACCCCTCCACTTT. It encodes CASSLGTTGDSPLHF.

In DNA, the CDR3 is TGTGCCACCAGTGGACGGGCAGGATTGAGGTTTAGCAATCAGCCCCAGCATTTT. Translated: CATSGRAGLRFSNQPQHF. The chain links TRBV24-1 to TRBJ1-5, with D unresolved. Looked up from germline, CDR1 is KGHDR and CDR2 is SFDVKD. V lost 5 bases and J lost 0, with 19 bases in between. CDR3 length: 18 residues.

The chain links TRBV19 to TRBJ2-7; D remains ambiguous. The CDR3 is made up of 11 amino acids. CDR1 is LNHDA and CDR2 is SQIVND in the germline V gene (reference sequence). Trimming pared 5 bases from V and 7 bases from J, leaving 9 bases between. The CDR3 nucleotides read TGTGCCAGTAGTTCGGGTAGGGAGCAGTACTTC. It yields the protein CASSSGREQYF.

The chain has TRBV9 and TRBJ2-1, with a possible D match to TRBD2 (6 bases). This CDR3 contains 16 residues. Germline lookup yields CDR1 SGDLS and CDR2 YYNGEE. Trimming pared 0 bases from V and 10 bases from J, leaving 20 bases between. The DNA for the CDR3 is TGTGCCAGCAGCGTAGCTGGAGGGCCACGGCCTGGAGAGCAGTTCTTC. Protein product: CASSVAGGPRPGEQFF.

The V and J genes are TRBV14 and TRBJ1-2; D is unresolved. The V gene's germline CDR1 is SGHDN and CDR2 FVKESK. Trimming left V 4 bases short and J 7 bases short, with 10 bases between. CDR3 length: 12 amino acids. CDR3 coding DNA: TGTGCCAGCAGCCGCGGCCCGAGTGGCTACACCTTC. Encoded protein: CASSRGPSGYTF. The complete variable domain, with remaining parts taken from reference TRBV14 and TRBJ1-2, reads EAGVTQFPSHSVIEKGQTVTLRCDPISGHDNLYWYRRVMGKEIKFLLHFVKESKQDESGMPNNRFLAERTGGTYSTLKVQPAELEDSGVYFCASSRGPSGYTFGSGTRLTVV.

This clone was picked up one time. CDR3 DNA sequence: TGTGCCAGCAATTTACAAAGCTCCTACAATGAGCAGTTCTTC. Translating it yields CASNLQSSYNEQFF. The chain uses TRBV7-2 and TRBJ2-1; D gene unclear. Trimming pared 7 bases from V and 0 bases from J, leaving 10 bases between. The CDR3 covers 14 residues. CDR1 SGHTA and CDR2 FQGNSA come from the germline V gene.

The chain recombines TRBV13 with TRBJ2-1, with TRBD1 matching 9 bases. V lost 5 bases, J lost 5 bases, and 10 bases stayed unmatched. This CDR3 is built from 16 residues. The germline CDR1 and CDR2 sequences are PRHDT and FYEKMQ (reference sequence). CDR3 loop: CASSQEGTGINNEQFF. The CDR3 DNA reads as TGTGCCAGCAGCCAAGAGGGGACAGGGATTAACAATGAGCAGTTCTTC.

The chain is built from TRBV10-2 and TRBJ2-3; D ambiguous. V dropped 10 bases and J dropped 0 bases, with 14 bases sitting between them. CDR1 is WSHSY, CDR2 SAAADI, per germline. The CDR3 runs 14 residues. CDR3 sequence (DNA): TGCGCCATCGCACGGAGATATAGCACAGATACGCAGTATTTT. It translates to CAIARRYSTDTQYF.

This sequence joins TRBV14 and TRBJ1-3, with D unresolved. Trimming pared 0 bases from V and 2 bases from J, leaving 8 bases between. In germline, CDR1 is SGHDN, CDR2 FVKESK. CDR3 size: 15 residues. Here the CDR3 reads CASSQDPDPGNTIYF. DNA for the CDR3: TGTGCCAGCAGCCAAGACCCAGACCCTGGAAACACCATATATTTT.

V and J are TRBV6-5 and TRBJ1-5, with 9 positions matching TRBD1. The CDR3 length is 14 residues. Unmatched junction bases numbered 4, after V lost 6 bases and J lost 4 bases. CDR1 is MNHEY, CDR2 SVGAGI, per germline. The CDR3 sequence is CASRGQGKNQPQHF. The CDR3 bases are TGTGCCAGCAGGGGACAGGGAAAGAATCAGCCCCAGCATTTT.

V is TRBV7-9 and J is TRBJ2-7; no definite D call. The V end lost 5 bases, the J end lost 7 bases, and 6 bases lay between the germline ends. CDR1 and CDR2 (germline): SEHNR, FQNEAQ (reference sequence). The CDR3 is 10 amino acids. The CDR3 DNA reads TGTGCCAGCAGCGGTGAGGAGCAGTACTTC. Translation gives CASSGEEQYF.

The V gene is TRBV10-1, the J gene TRBJ1-5, with no clear D. Trimming took off 5 bases at V and 5 bases at J, with 13 bases between the two ends. The CDR3 has 14 residues. The V gene's germline CDR1 is WNHNN and CDR2 SYGVQD (reference sequence). This chain's CDR3 is CASSTGGVDQPQHF. CDR3 DNA sequence: TGCGCCAGCAGTACGGGAGGTGTGGATCAGCCCCAGCATTTT.

This chain connects TRBV28 to TRBJ1-5; 7 bases fit TRBD1. Germline lookup yields CDR1 MDHEN and CDR2 SYDVKM. Trimming at V came to 11 bases and at J to 2 bases, leaving 12 bases not matched to a gene. There are 15 residues in the CDR3. The CDR3 region has the DNA TGTGCCGTACCTGACAGGGAGAGGGGCAATCAGCCCCAGCATTTT. Translating it yields CAVPDRERGNQPQHF.